This T cell receptor beta chain is drawn from a study of a mutant IDH1 vaccine in newly diagnosed glioma. In the study overall: Vaccines began 4-6 weeks after radiotherapy alone, or with temozolomide cycles. Previous care, which was radiotherapy, temozolomide, or both, most often involved both. Study-wide points: Of all patients, around 94% showed vaccine-induced immune responses.

Indicated time point: week 11, during vaccination. Vaccine doses each comprised 300 ug of mutant IDH1 20-mer peptide, with topical imiquimod. New WHO grade 3 or 4 IDH1-mutant, ATRX-lost astrocytomas were present in all donors. The CDR3 is 13 residues long. Trimming removed 2 bases from V and 7 bases from J; junction bases left unmatched: 2. Germline loops: CDR1 SGHRS, CDR2 YFSETQ. A note on this clone: Its matching antigen is unknown.

The data were produced by immunoSEQ multiplex PCR, yet TCRdb's version contains in-frame clones alone and is incomplete. The sample lists around 60,000 clones, around 84% occurring once. This clonotype was sampled from a woman between 50 and 59 years old with glioma. The chain couples TRBV5-1 to TRBJ1-2, with 10 bases matching TRBD1. The sample consisted of PBMCs, taken from a glioma patient whose treatment included an IDH1 peptide vaccine. The CDR3 region is CASSLGQGVGYTF. The CDR3 DNA reads as TGCGCCAGCAGCTTAGGACAGGGGGTTGGCTACACCTTC. Complete variable domain (other parts from reference TRBV5-1 and TRBJ1-2): KAGVTQTPRYLIKTRGQQVTLSCSPISGHRSVSWYQQTPGQGLQFLFEYFSETQRNKGNFPGRFSGRQFSNSRSEMNVSTLELGDSALYLCASSLGQGVGYTFGSGTRLTVV.